The rows below give T cell receptor beta chains drawn from one sample of a study of lymphopenia after photon versus proton radiotherapy. Assay: immunoSEQ multiplex PCR; the TCRdb copy retains only in-frame clones and omits some. This table holds roughly 13,000 clones, about 88% found once. The specimen comprised peripheral blood, sampled from a patient treated with photon-based radiotherapy. These receptors all stem from a man aged 55 to 69 with pancreatic cancer. Both conserved end residues are part of each CDR3. The D gene is left open where the match is weak. Clone size appears in some rows only: once, few, many, or a class for an expanded clone.

j_call	clone_size	d_call	v_call	cdr3_aa	cdr3_nt
TRBJ2-1	NA	TRBD2	TRBV5-5	CASSFGGTENEQFF	TGTGCCAGCAGCTTCGGGGGGACTGAGAATGAGCAGTTCTTC
TRBJ2-3	NA	TRBD2	TRBV5-1	CASSPPSGGGADTQYF	TGCGCCAGCAGCCCACCGAGCGGGGGAGGGGCAGATACGCAGTATTTT
TRBJ2-2	NA	NA	TRBV10-3	CAISEYGGPGELFF	TGTGCCATCAGTGAGTACGGAGGACCCGGGGAGCTGTTTTTT
TRBJ1-2	NA	NA	TRBV11-2	CASSRPGANYGYTF	TGTGCCAGCAGCCGTCCGGGAGCTAACTATGGCTACACCTTC
TRBJ1-2	NA	NA	TRBV5-1	CASSPGATGVYGYTF	TGCGCCAGCAGCCCGGGGGCGACAGGAGTTTATGGCTACACCTTC
TRBJ1-2	few	TRBD1	TRBV4-3	CASSQELQGAYGYTF	TGCGCCAGCAGCCAAGAGCTACAGGGGGCCTATGGCTACACCTTC
TRBJ1-6	once	TRBD1	TRBV2	CASSEDRGLWFVSLHF	TGTGCCAGCAGTGAAGACAGGGGTCTTTGGTTTGTGTCCCTCCACTTT
TRBJ2-7	NA	NA	TRBV13	CASSLGYYEQYF	TGTGCCAGCAGCTTAGGGTACTACGAGCAGTACTTC
TRBJ1-2	NA	NA	TRBV7-2	CAVEVGGGLPYGYTF	TGTGCCGTAGAGGTCGGGGGAGGCCTACCCTATGGCTACACCTTC
TRBJ1-5	few	TRBD1	TRBV15	CATSSGTDQPQHF	TGTGCCACCAGCAGCGGGACAGATCAGCCCCAGCATTTT
TRBJ2-5	NA	TRBD1	TRBV5-1	CASRELGTGETQYF	TGCGCCAGCCGCGAGCTTGGGACAGGAGAGACCCAGTACTTC
TRBJ2-3	NA	NA	TRBV6-1	CASVPEGLRDTQYF	TGTGCCAGCGTGCCAGAGGGTCTGCGAGATACGCAGTATTTT
TRBJ1-6	NA	NA	TRBV5-1	CASSLGTDRSSYNSPLHF	TGCGCCAGCAGCTTGGGGACGGATCGAAGCTCCTATAATTCACCCCTCCACTTT
TRBJ2-2	NA	TRBD1	TRBV10-1	CASSIGTANTGELFF	TGCGCCAGCAGTATAGGGACAGCAAACACCGGGGAGCTGTTTTTT
TRBJ2-7	NA	NA	TRBV6-5	CASRSANYEQYF	TGTGCCAGCAGATCGGCCAACTACGAGCAGTACTTC
TRBJ2-1	NA	NA	TRBV7-9	CASSPAPTYNEQFF	TGTGCCAGCAGCCCAGCTCCGACCTACAATGAGCAGTTCTTC
TRBJ2-3	NA	NA	TRBV29-1	CSAEGPTDTQYF	TGCAGCGCTGAGGGCCCCACAGATACGCAGTATTTT
TRBJ2-5	NA	NA	TRBV30	CASLALGKTQYF	TGTGCCTCCCTTGCTCTTGGGAAGACCCAGTACTTC
TRBJ2-1	NA	TRBD2	TRBV7-9	CASRGLTAGDGNEQFF	TGTGCCAGCAGGGGACTAACAGCGGGGGATGGGAATGAGCAGTTCTTC
TRBJ1-2	few	TRBD1	TRBV7-3	CASSSTGGDGYTF	TGTGCCAGCAGCTCGACAGGGGGAGATGGCTACACCTTC
TRBJ2-7	NA	TRBD1	TRBV7-9	CASSLLGTGGIGQYF	TGTGCCAGCAGCTTATTGGGGACAGGGGGCATCGGGCAGTACTTC
TRBJ2-2	NA	NA	TRBV11-3	CASSSSDLNTGELFF	TGTGCCAGCAGCTCCTCGGACTTAAACACCGGGGAGCTGTTTTTT
TRBJ1-2	NA	NA	TRBV30	CAWRDQGNYGYTF	TGTGCCTGGAGGGATCAGGGGAACTATGGCTACACCTTC
TRBJ1-2	NA	NA	TRBV27	CASSLQDNRYGYTF	TGTGCCAGCAGTTTACAGGACAACCGATATGGCTACACCTTC
TRBJ2-1	NA	NA	TRBV4-3	CASSRRYNEQFF	TGCGCCAGCAGCCGGAGGTACAATGAGCAGTTCTTC
TRBJ2-3	NA	TRBD2	TRBV4-2	CASSQDGASGGAWTDTQYF	TGTGCCAGCAGCCAAGATGGAGCTAGCGGGGGGGCATGGACAGATACGCAGTATTTT
TRBJ2-2	NA	NA	TRBV29-1	CSVIGLPGELFF	TGCAGCGTTATTGGACTTCCCGGGGAGCTGTTTTTT
TRBJ1-2	NA	TRBD1	TRBV30	CAWSTGGSMRYTF	TGTGCCTGGAGTACAGGGGGATCTATGCGCTACACCTTC
TRBJ1-2	NA	NA	TRBV7-9	CASERVGNVFGYTF	TGTGCCAGCGAGCGGGTGGGGAATGTGTTCGGCTACACCTTC
TRBJ2-5	NA	NA	TRBV4-2	CASSQEAGALEETQYF	TGTGCCAGCAGCCAAGAGGCAGGAGCGTTGGAAGAGACCCAGTACTTC
TRBJ2-7	NA	NA	TRBV2	CASKAGSTYEQYF	TGTGCCAGCAAAGCAGGGTCGACCTACGAGCAGTACTTC